This TCR beta chain emerged from a study of blood T cell repertoires in COVID-19. This CDR3 contains 14 residues. Germline V gives CDR1 DFQATT, CDR2 SNEGSKA (reference sequence). Trimming took 3 bases from V and 4 from J, leaving 12 bases between them. Participant ages covered about 18 to 95 years across around 22 US areas. Allocation to cohorts depended on clinical history reported by the participants. The assay was immunoSEQ multiplex PCR, and TCRdb's table has in-frame clones only and misses some. The sample holds some 410,000 clones, around nine tenths seen once. The sequenced sample was PBMCs or T cells enriched from blood (not recorded which). V gene TRBV20-1 combines with J gene TRBJ1-4; D not certain. This TCR was recovered from a woman aged 25 to 39 with acute COVID-19. CDR3 region: CSASRSGFNEKLFF. CDR3 sequence (DNA): TGCAGTGCTAGTAGGTCAGGCTTTAATGAAAAACTGTTTTTT.